The clone carrying this T cell receptor (beta chain) was seen only a few times. This specimen comes from a study of T cells in Graves' hyperthyroidism and ophthalmopathy. This CDR3 has 13 amino acids. Germline CDR1 SEHNR, CDR2 FQNEAQ (reference sequence). The V and J ends lost 2 bases and 4 bases respectively, with 8 bases between them. TCR beta CDR3 regions were amplified from RNA. HTBI primers were used for first-round RT-PCR of the TCR CDR3. TCRdb passed the multiplex PCR reads through MiXCR, listing each CDR3 protein once. The table records over 700,000 distinct CDR3 sequences, over 35% of them present only once.

Sequenced material: blood. This clonotype was obtained from a man between 18 and 29 years old with Graves' hyperthyroidism. The chain joins TRBV7-9 to TRBJ1-2, with D uncertain. CDR3 in amino acids: CASSLMPSYGYTF. The CDR3 nucleotides are TGTGCCAGCAGCTTAATGCCATCCTATGGCTACACCTTC.